This T cell receptor beta chain originates from a study of blood T cells in healthy people across ages. Findings and caveats of the study: CMV status of donors was not determined, possibly confounding expanded clonotype changes. Calculation of diversity from one million T cells yielded estimates considered to be underestimates.

PCR was performed a second time for about 6 to 12 cycles using a sample-barcoded 5' primer and a J-beta primer mix. TCRdb re-called the 5' RACE reads through MiXCR, storing one row per CDR3 protein. The sample records 1.5 million to 2 million distinct CDR3 sequences, roughly 32% being singletons. The CDR3 extends over 13 amino acids. CDR1 MGHRA and CDR2 YSYEKL come from the germline V gene. Trimming shortened V by 0 bases and J by 10 bases, and 12 bases separated the two germline ends. A word on this clonotype: The antigen is undetermined.

The chain joins TRBV4-1 to TRBJ2-5; D is perhaps TRBD1 (6 bases). This sequence was found in a woman in her 30s in good health. The sample was blood. CDR3 sequence (DNA): TGCGCCAGCAGCCAAGATGCAGGGGCAGGCCAGTACTTC. Its translation: CASSQDAGAGQYF.